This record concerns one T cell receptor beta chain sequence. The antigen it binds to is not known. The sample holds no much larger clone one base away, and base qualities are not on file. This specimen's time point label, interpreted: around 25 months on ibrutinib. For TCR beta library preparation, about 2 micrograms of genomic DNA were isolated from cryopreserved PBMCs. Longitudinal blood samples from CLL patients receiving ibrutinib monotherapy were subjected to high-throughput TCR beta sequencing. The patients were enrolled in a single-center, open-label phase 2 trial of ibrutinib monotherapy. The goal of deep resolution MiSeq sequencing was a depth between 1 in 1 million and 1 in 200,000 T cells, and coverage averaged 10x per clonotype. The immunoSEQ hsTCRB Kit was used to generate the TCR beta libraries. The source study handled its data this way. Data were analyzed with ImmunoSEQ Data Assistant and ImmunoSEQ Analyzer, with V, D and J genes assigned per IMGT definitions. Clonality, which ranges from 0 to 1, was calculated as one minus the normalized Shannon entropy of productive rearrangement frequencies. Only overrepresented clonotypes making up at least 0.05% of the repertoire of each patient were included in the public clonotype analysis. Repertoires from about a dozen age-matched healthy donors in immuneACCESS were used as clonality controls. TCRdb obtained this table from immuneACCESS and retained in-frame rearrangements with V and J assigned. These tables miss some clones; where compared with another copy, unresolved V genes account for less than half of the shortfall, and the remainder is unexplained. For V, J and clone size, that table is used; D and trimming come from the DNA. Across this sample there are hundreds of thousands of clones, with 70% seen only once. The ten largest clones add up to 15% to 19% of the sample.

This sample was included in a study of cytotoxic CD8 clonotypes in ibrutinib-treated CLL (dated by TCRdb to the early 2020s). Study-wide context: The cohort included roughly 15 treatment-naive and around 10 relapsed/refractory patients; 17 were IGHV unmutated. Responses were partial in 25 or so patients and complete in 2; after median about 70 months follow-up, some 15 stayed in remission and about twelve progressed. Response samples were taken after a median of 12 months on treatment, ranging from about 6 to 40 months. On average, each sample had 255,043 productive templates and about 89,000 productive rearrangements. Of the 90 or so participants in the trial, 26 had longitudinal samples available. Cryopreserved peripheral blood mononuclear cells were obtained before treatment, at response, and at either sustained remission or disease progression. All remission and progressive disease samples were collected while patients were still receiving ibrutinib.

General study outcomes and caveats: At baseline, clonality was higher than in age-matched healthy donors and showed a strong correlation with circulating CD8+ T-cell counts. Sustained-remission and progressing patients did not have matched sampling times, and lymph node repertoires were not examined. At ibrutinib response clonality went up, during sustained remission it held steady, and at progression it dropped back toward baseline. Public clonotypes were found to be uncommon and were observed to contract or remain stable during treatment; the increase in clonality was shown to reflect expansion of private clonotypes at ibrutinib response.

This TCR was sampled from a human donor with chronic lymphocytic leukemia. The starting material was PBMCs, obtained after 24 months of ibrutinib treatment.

The nucleotide sequence reads as follows: TGCGCCAGCAGCTTGGAAACAGGTCGCGGTGAAAAACTGTTTTTT. It translates as CASSLETGRGEKLFF. The V gene is TRBV5-1 and the J gene is TRBJ1-4; a weak D assignment points to TRBD1 (5 bases agree). Trimming removed 0 bases from V and 7 bases from J, leaving 13 bases between the germline ends. CDR1 and CDR2 were assigned from the germline V gene as SGHRS and YFSETQ. From the cysteine through the phenylalanine, the CDR3 covers 15 amino acids. Only the CDR3 DNA stays, 45 bases, in frame from base 1.